Listed below are T cell receptor beta chains from one sample, sequenced in a study of T cell changes during pregnancy in multiple sclerosis. TCRdb's copy holds only in-frame clones and misses some; the assay was immunoSEQ multiplex PCR. Of about 41,000 clones listed, more than 90% are singletons. The source was CD8+ T cells from peripheral blood mononuclear cells, collected in the third trimester of pregnancy. The receptors stem from a female donor with multiple sclerosis, enrolled in a pregnancy study. CDR3s include the opening cysteine and the closing phenylalanine or tryptophan. A D gene is named only where the DNA matches it firmly. The size entry is marked missing in some rows and otherwise reads once, few, many or a size class.

J gene	V gene	D gene	clone size	CDR3 protein	CDR3 DNA
TRBJ2-3	TRBV6-5	-	-	CASSPTPVVDTQYF	TGTGCCAGCAGCCCAACCCCTGTAGTTGATACGCAGTATTTT
TRBJ1-1	TRBV14	TRBD1	-	CASSRTGVNTEAFF	TGTGCCAGCAGCCGAACAGGGGTGAACACTGAAGCTTTCTTT
TRBJ2-7	TRBV7-9	-	-	CASSPVRGSYEQYF	TGTGCCAGCAGCCCCGTACGGGGGTCTTACGAGCAGTACTTC
TRBJ1-1	TRBV19	-	-	CASSATGYTEAFF	TGTGCCAGTAGTGCAACAGGGTACACTGAAGCTTTCTTT
TRBJ2-1	TRBV5-1	-	-	CASSFIADEQFF	TGCGCCAGCAGCTTCATTGCGGATGAGCAGTTCTTC
TRBJ2-7	TRBV5-8	TRBD2	-	CASSLAGGPFEQYF	TGTGCCAGCAGCTTGGCGGGAGGCCCCTTCGAGCAGTACTTC
TRBJ1-5	TRBV6-6	-	-	CASSLTPNSNQPQHF	TGTGCCAGCAGTCTTACACCCAATAGCAATCAGCCCCAGCATTTT
TRBJ2-7	TRBV27	-	once	CASSPGTFPDEQYF	TGTGCCAGCAGTCCTGGGACTTTCCCAGACGAGCAGTACTTC
TRBJ1-6	TRBV29-1	-	medium-sized	CSVEGTRESSYNSPLHF	TGCAGCGTTGAAGGAACACGGGAAAGCTCCTATAATTCACCCCTCCACTTT
TRBJ1-6	TRBV15	-	-	CATSREVSDLTLHF	TGTGCCACCAGCAGAGAGGTTTCAGACTTGACCCTCCACTTT
TRBJ2-6	TRBV28	-	-	CASSQSRTGRAGANVLTF	TGTGCCAGCAGCCAAAGTCGCACAGGCCGGGCTGGGGCCAACGTCCTGACTTTC
TRBJ2-7	TRBV11-3	TRBD2	-	CASSSQGLAGYEQYF	TGTGCCAGCAGCTCTCAGGGACTAGCGGGTTACGAGCAGTACTTC
TRBJ2-7	TRBV7-8	-	-	CASSSRRTDMYEQYF	TGTGCCAGCAGCTCAAGACGGACTGATATGTACGAGCAGTACTTC
TRBJ2-7	TRBV19	-	-	CASSIGVPSYEQYF	TGTGCCAGTAGCATCGGGGTACCCTCCTACGAGCAGTACTTC
TRBJ2-7	TRBV13	-	-	CASSLQGSEQYF	TGTGCCAGCAGCTTACAGGGCTCCGAGCAGTACTTC
TRBJ2-7	TRBV7-9	TRBD1	-	CASSSWDRELGYEQYF	TGTGCCAGCAGCTCCTGGGACAGGGAGCTAGGATACGAGCAGTACTTC
TRBJ1-1	TRBV7-9	TRBD1	-	CASRTQTTGGTEAFF	TGTGCCAGCAGAACACAAACGACAGGGGGCACTGAAGCTTTCTTT
TRBJ2-2	TRBV5-1	-	-	CASSNTGELFF	TGCGCCAGCTCTAACACCGGGGAGCTGTTTTTT
TRBJ1-1	TRBV5-6	-	-	CASSQSGGVVGVGAFF	TGTGCCAGCAGCCAATCGGGTGGTGTAGTTGGTGTGGGAGCTTTCTTT
TRBJ1-3	TRBV7-8	TRBD1	-	CASSLGDRGPEHSGNTIYF	TGTGCCAGCAGCTTAGGGGACAGGGGGCCGGAACACTCTGGAAACACCATATATTTT
TRBJ2-2	TRBV19	TRBD1	-	CASSGRQGAYIGELFF	TGTGCCAGTAGTGGACGACAGGGGGCTTACATCGGGGAGCTGTTTTTT
TRBJ1-2	TRBV13	TRBD1	-	CASSARGQENYGYTF	TGTGCCAGCAGCGCCCGGGGACAGGAGAACTATGGCTACACCTTC
TRBJ1-5	TRBV5-7	TRBD1	-	CASSPYRGGQPQHF	TGTGCCAGCAGCCCCTACAGGGGAGGTCAGCCCCAGCATTTT
TRBJ2-1	TRBV6-5	-	-	CASSYTKIGNEQFF	TGTGCCAGCAGTTACACGAAAATCGGCAATGAGCAGTTCTTC
TRBJ2-1	TRBV7-2	TRBD2	once	CASSWSGGPYNEQFF	TGTGCCAGCAGCTGGAGCGGGGGGCCCTACAATGAGCAGTTCTTC
TRBJ2-2	TRBV21-1	-	-	CASSSDRGNTGELFF	TGTGCCAGCAGCTCCGACAGGGGCAACACCGGGGAGCTGTTTTTT
TRBJ2-1	TRBV15	TRBD2	-	CATSTGGSNEQFF	TGTGCCACCAGCACGGGGGGTTCCAATGAGCAGTTCTTC
TRBJ1-2	TRBV19	-	-	CASSMEQNYGYTF	TGTGCCAGTAGTATGGAACAGAACTATGGCTACACCTTC
TRBJ2-1	TRBV30	-	-	CAWSYTGSHEQFF	TGTGCCTGGAGTTATACAGGGTCCCATGAGCAGTTCTTC
TRBJ1-1	TRBV7-9	-	once	CASSFSWALDTEAFF	TGTGCCAGCAGCTTTTCGTGGGCTTTGGACACTGAAGCTTTCTTT
TRBJ1-2	TRBV27	TRBD1	-	CASSLSSGGAYGYTF	TGTGCCAGCAGTTTGTCGTCAGGGGGCGCCTATGGCTACACCTTC
TRBJ1-3	TRBV11-2	-	-	CASSSGHLSSGNTIYF	TGTGCCAGCAGCTCGGGACATCTGAGCTCTGGAAACACCATATATTTT
TRBJ1-1	TRBV28	TRBD1	-	CASSRTGGNTEAFF	TGTGCCAGCAGTCGTACAGGGGGCAATACTGAAGCTTTCTTT
TRBJ1-2	TRBV27	-	-	CASSPLGGQRGYTF	TGTGCCAGCAGTCCACTGGGGGGGCAAAGAGGCTACACCTTC
TRBJ1-1	TRBV5-1	TRBD1	once	CASTRTGDPNTEAFF	TGCGCCAGCACCCGAACAGGGGACCCGAACACTGAAGCTTTCTTT
TRBJ2-5	TRBV4-3	TRBD1	-	CASSHLTGSETQYF	TGCGCCAGCAGCCACCTGACAGGGTCGGAGACCCAGTACTTC
TRBJ2-1	TRBV29-1	-	-	CSASSYNEQFF	TGCAGCGCCTCCTCCTACAATGAGCAGTTCTTC
TRBJ2-3	TRBV7-9	TRBD2	once	CASSSQGGLAALTDTQYF	TGTGCCAGCAGCTCTCAAGGGGGACTAGCGGCTCTCACAGATACGCAGTATTTT
TRBJ2-1	TRBV19	TRBD1	-	CASSPRTGTYNEQFF	TGTGCCAGTAGTCCCCGGACAGGGACCTACAATGAGCAGTTCTTC
TRBJ2-1	TRBV6-6	TRBD2	-	CASSLSGGEGNEQFF	TGTGCCAGCAGCCTAAGCGGGGGGGAGGGGAATGAGCAGTTCTTC
TRBJ2-2	TRBV11-2	-	-	CASSLDSGELFF	TGTGCCAGCAGCCTGGACAGCGGGGAGCTGTTTTTT
TRBJ2-3	TRBV15	TRBD2	-	CATSRSQRDFIGQYF	TGTGCCACCAGCAGATCCCAGCGGGACTTCATTGGGCAGTATTTT
TRBJ2-1	TRBV7-2	TRBD2	-	CASSLVPGEGLLGQFF	TGTGCCAGCAGCTTAGTTCCCGGGGAGGGGTTACTTGGGCAGTTCTTC
TRBJ2-7	TRBV6-5	-	-	CASSYSRRVLSYEQYF	TGTGCCAGCAGTTACTCGCGACGGGTTCTCTCCTACGAGCAGTACTTC
TRBJ1-1	TRBV4-1	TRBD1	-	CASSQTDRGTEAFF	TGCGCCAGCAGCCAGACCGACAGGGGCACTGAAGCTTTCTTT
TRBJ2-7	TRBV6-1	TRBD2	-	CASSDWGLEGYEQYF	TGTGCCAGCAGTGACTGGGGACTAGAAGGCTACGAGCAGTACTTC
TRBJ1-6	TRBV27	-	-	CASSPGLLNSPLHF	TGTGCCAGCAGCCCGGGACTGCTGAATTCACCCCTCCACTTT
TRBJ2-5	TRBV5-6	-	-	CASSFRPLQQGAQYF	TGTGCCAGCAGCTTCCGGCCCCTACAGCAGGGCGCCCAGTACTTC
TRBJ2-7	TRBV13	TRBD2	-	CASSPGGNPYEQYF	TGTGCCAGCAGTCCGGGAGGGAACCCCTACGAGCAGTACTTC
TRBJ2-1	TRBV5-6	-	-	CASSFPMSYNEQFF	TGTGCCAGCAGCTTCCCGATGAGCTACAATGAGCAGTTCTTC
TRBJ2-7	TRBV27	TRBD1	-	CASSLGTDYEQYF	TGTGCCAGCAGTTTAGGGACAGACTACGAGCAGTACTTC
TRBJ2-2	TRBV11-3	TRBD1	-	CASSLDPDRGLTGELFF	TGTGCCAGCAGCTTAGACCCGGACAGGGGGCTCACCGGGGAGCTGTTTTTT